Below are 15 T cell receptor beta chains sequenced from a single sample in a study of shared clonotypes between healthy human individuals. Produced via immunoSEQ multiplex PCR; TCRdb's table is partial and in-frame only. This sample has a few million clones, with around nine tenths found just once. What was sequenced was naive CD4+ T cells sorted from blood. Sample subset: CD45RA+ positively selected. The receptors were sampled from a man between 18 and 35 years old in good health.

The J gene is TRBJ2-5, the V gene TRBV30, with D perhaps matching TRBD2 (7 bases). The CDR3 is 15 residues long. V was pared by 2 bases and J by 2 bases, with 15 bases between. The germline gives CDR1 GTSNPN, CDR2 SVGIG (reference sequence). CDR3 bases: TGTGCCTGGAGTAGGGGGGGAGGCGCACAAGAGACCCAGTACTTC. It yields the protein CAWSRGGGAQETQYF.

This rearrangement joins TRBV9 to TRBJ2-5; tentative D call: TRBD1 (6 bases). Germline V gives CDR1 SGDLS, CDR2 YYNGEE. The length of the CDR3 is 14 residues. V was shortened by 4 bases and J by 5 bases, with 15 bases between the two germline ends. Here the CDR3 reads CASSNSQGRETQYF. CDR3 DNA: TGTGCCAGCAGCAACAGTCAGGGGCGGGAGACCCAGTACTTC.

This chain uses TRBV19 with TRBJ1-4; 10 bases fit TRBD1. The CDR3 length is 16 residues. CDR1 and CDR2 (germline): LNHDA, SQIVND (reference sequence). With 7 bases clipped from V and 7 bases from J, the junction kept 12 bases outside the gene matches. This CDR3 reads CASTLGRTGGGEKLFF. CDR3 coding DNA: TGTGCCAGTACCCTCGGCCGGACAGGGGGAGGTGAAAAACTGTTTTTT.

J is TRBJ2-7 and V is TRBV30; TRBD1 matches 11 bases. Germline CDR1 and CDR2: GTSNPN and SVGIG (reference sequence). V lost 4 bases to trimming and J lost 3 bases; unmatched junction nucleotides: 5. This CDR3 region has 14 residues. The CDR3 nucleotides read TGTGCCTGGACCCCCGGGACAGGGGGCTACGAGCAGTACTTC. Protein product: CAWTPGTGGYEQYF. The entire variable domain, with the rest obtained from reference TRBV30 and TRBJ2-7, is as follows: SQTIHQWPATLVQPVGSPLSLECTVEGTSNPNLYWYRQAAGRGLQLLFYSVGIGQISSEVPQNLSASRPQDRQFILSSKKLLLSDSGFYLCAWTPGTGGYEQYFGPGTRLTVT.

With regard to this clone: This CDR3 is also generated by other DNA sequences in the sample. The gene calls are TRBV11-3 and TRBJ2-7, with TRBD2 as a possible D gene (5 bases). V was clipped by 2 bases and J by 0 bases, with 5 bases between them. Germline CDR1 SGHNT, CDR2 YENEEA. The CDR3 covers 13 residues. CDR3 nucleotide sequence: TGTGCCAGCAGCTTAAGCGGCTCCTACGAGCAGTACTTC. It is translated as CASSLSGSYEQYF.

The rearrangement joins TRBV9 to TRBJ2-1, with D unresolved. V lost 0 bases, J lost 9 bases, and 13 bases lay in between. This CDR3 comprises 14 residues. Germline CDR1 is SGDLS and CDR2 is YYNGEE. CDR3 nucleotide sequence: TGTGCCAGCAGCGTAGGAGGAATTCTCAGTGAGCAGTTCTTC. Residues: CASSVGGILSEQFF.

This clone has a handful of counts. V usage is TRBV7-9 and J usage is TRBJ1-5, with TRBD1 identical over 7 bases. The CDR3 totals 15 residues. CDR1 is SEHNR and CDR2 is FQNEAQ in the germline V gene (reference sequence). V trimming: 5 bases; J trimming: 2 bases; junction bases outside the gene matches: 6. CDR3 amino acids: CASSEQGTGNQPQHF. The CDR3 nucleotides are TGTGCCAGCAGCGAGCAAGGGACAGGCAATCAGCCCCAGCATTTT. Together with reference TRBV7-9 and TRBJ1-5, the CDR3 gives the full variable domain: DTGVSQNPRHKITKRGQNVTFRCDPISEHNRLYWYRQTLGQGPEFLTYFQNEAQLEKSRLLSDRFSAERPKGSFSTLEIQRTEQGDSAMYLCASSEQGTGNQPQHFGDGTRLSIL.

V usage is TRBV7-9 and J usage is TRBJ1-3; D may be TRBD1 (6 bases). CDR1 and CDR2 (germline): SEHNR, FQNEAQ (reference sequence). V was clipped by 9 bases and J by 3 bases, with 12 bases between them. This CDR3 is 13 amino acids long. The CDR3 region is CASKKGVGNTIYF. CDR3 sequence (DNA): TGTGCCAGTAAAAAGGGGGTTGGAAACACCATATATTTT.

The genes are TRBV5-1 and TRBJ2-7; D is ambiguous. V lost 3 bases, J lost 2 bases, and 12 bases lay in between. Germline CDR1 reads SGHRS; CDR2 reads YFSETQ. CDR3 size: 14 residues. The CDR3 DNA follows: TGCGCCAGCAGCTCGAATCCGGCCGCCTACGAGCAGTACTTC. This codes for CASSSNPAAYEQYF.

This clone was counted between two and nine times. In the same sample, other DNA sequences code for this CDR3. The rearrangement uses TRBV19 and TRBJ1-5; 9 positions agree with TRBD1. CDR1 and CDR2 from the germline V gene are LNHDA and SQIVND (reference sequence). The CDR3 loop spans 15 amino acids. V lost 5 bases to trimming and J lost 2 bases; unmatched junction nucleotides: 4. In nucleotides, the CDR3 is TGTGCCAGTAGTTCCCGGACAGGGGGCAATCAGCCCCAGCATTTT. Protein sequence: CASSSRTGGNQPQHF.

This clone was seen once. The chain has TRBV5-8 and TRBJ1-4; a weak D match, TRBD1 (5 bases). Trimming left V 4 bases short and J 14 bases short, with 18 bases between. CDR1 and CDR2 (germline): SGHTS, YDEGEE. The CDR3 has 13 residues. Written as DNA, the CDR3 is TGTGCCAGCAGCCTGGGCTGGGACGAGAGGCTGTTTTTT. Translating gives CASSLGWDERLFF.

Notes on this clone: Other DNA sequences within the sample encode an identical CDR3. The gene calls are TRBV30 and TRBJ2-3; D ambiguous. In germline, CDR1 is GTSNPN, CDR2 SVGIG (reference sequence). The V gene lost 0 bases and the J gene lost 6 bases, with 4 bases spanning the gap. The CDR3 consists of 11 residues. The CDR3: CAWSVPDTQYF. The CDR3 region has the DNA TGTGCCTGGAGTGTACCTGATACGCAGTATTTT.

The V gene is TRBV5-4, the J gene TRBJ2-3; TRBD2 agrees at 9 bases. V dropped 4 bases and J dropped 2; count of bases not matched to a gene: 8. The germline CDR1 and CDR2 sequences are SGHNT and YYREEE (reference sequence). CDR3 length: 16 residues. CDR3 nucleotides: TGTGCCAGCAGCAAAGGACTAGCGCAATACACAGATACGCAGTATTTT. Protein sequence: CASSKGLAQYTDTQYF.

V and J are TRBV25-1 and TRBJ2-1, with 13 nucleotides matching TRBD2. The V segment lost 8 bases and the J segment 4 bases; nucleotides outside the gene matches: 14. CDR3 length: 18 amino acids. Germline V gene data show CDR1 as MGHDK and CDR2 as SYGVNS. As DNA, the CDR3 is TGTGCCAGCTCCCCCCCGAGCAGGGGACTAGCGGGGTACAATGAGCAGTTCTTC. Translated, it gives CASSPPSRGLAGYNEQFF.

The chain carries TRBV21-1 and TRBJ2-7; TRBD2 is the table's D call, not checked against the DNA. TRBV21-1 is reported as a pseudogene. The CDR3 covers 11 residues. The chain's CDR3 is CASLPSYEQYF. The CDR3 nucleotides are TGTGCCAGCCTACCATCCTACGAGCAGTACTTC.